This T cell receptor beta chain was found in a study of T cells after yellow fever vaccination. Universal primer sites and UMIs were introduced during 5'RACE template-switching synthesis of TCR cDNA. TCRdb analysed the 5' RACE reads with MiXCR anew, one entry per CDR3 protein. This repertoire shows 25,000 to 40,000 distinct CDR3 sequences, 6.5% to 8.5% found once; its top ten account for about 20%. Regarding the study as a whole: Contamination by abundant bulk-population clonotypes could be present in FACS-sorted repertoires. Among all clonotypes, a small share was observed in both CD4 and CD8 compartments. Nearly all vaccine-responding clonotypes were undetectable in sorted memory subsets on day 0.

The CDR3 contains 12 residues. V was clipped by 3 bases and J by 4 bases, with 9 bases between them. Germline V gene lookup returns CDR1 GTSNPN and CDR2 SVGIG (reference sequence). Sequencing used PBMCs, either bulk or a sorted T-cell subset (CD4+, CD8+, memory, or dextramer-sorted; not recorded which), obtained on the day of the first yellow fever vaccination. The V and J genes are TRBV30 and TRBJ1-2; no clear D gene. The sequence came from a man aged 18-30 years who received the YFV17D yellow fever vaccine. CDR3 sequence (DNA): TGTGCCTGGAGCCAAGTTCTCTATGGCTACACCTTC. Amino acids: CAWSQVLYGYTF.